The 10 T cell receptor beta chains below all came from one sample that was sequenced in a study of blood T cell repertoires in COVID-19. Clones were sequenced by immunoSEQ multiplex PCR, and TCRdb holds only the in-frame ones, with some missing. The sample lists roughly 140,000 clones, roughly 84% seen once, with around 8% in the top ten. The sequenced material came from peripheral blood. These receptors were obtained from a human donor in a cohort sampled during active COVID-19.

This clone has just one count. The V gene is TRBV5-8, the J gene TRBJ1-1; D unresolved. V shed 4 bases and J shed 4 bases, with 17 bases lying between them. The CDR3 extends over 15 amino acids. Per the germline V gene, CDR1 is SGHTS and CDR2 is YDEGEE. The chain's CDR3 is CASSRLYSAVTEAFF. The CDR3 bases are TGTGCCAGCAGCCGACTCTATTCGGCAGTCACTGAAGCTTTCTTT.

V gene TRBV5-4 combines with J gene TRBJ2-1; D call uncertain. Trimming left V 0 bases short and J 0 bases short, with 10 bases between. Germline values: CDR1 SGHNT, CDR2 YYREEE (reference sequence). The CDR3 loop spans 16 amino acids. The CDR3 bases are TGTGCCAGCAGCTTGGGGCAGGTGATCTCCTACAATGAGCAGTTCTTC. Protein: CASSLGQVISYNEQFF.

The V and J genes are TRBV7-9 and TRBJ1-2; possible D gene TRBD1, 5 bases. There are 17 residues in the CDR3. The V end was cut by 4 bases, the J end by 7 bases, with 25 bases between. The V gene's germline CDR1 is SEHNR and CDR2 FQNEAQ (reference sequence). DNA of the CDR3: TGTGCCAGCAGCTCGGACGTCGGAAGGGGAGGCAATAGTGGCTACACCTTC. It specifies CASSSDVGRGGNSGYTF.

The V and J genes are TRBV19 and TRBJ1-4; 9 bases are shared with TRBD1. V was pared by 9 bases and J by 8 bases, with 13 bases of the junction left unmatched. The CDR3 length is 15 residues. The germline gives CDR1 LNHDA, CDR2 SQIVND (reference sequence). CDR3 protein: CASQSTGTGREKLFF. The CDR3 DNA reads TGTGCCAGCCAATCTACCGGGACAGGGCGAGAAAAACTGTTTTTT.

The chain carries TRBV15 and TRBJ1-6; weak D call: TRBD1 (6 bases). The CDR3 has 14 residues. CDR1 and CDR2 from the germline V gene are LNHNV and YYDKDF (reference sequence). V was cut by 2 bases and J by 8 bases, with 10 bases left in between. The chain's CDR3 is CATSRTRQDSPLHF. CDR3 DNA sequence: TGTGCCACCAGCAGAACACGACAGGATTCACCCCTCCACTTT.

The genes are TRBV5-1 and TRBJ1-4, with a tentative D call TRBD1 (6 bases). The V gene's germline CDR1 is SGHRS and CDR2 YFSETQ. The CDR3 is 14 residues long. Trimming removed 4 bases from V and 7 bases from J, with 14 bases in between. In DNA form, the CDR3 reads TGCGCCAGCAGCCAAGGGGGGGCGGCTGAAAAACTGTTTTTT. Translation: CASSQGGAAEKLFF.

The rearrangement links TRBV21-1 to TRBJ2-7; no check of the table's D call, TRBD2, against the DNA was made. TRBV21-1 is shown as a pseudogene. The CDR3 is 16 residues long. CDR3 region: CASSTQTSGGSYEQYF. The CDR3 DNA is TGTGCCAGCAGCACACAGACTAGCGGGGGTTCCTACGAGCAGTACTTC.

V and J are TRBV3-1 (or the pseudogene TRBV3-2) and TRBJ2-2; TRBD1 is a possible D gene (6 bases). The CDR3 totals 15 residues. Trimming shortened V by 5 bases and J by 5 bases, and 15 bases separated the two germline ends. The germline CDR1 and CDR2 sequences are LGHDT and YNNKEL (reference sequence). CDR3 loop: CASSSQGWGTGELFF. CDR3 DNA sequence: TGTGCCAGCAGCTCACAGGGTTGGGGGACCGGGGAGCTGTTTTTT.

The chain employs TRBV6-5 and TRBJ2-7, with 9 bases fitting TRBD1. CDR3 length equals 15 residues. The germline CDR1 and CDR2 sequences are MNHEY and SVGAGI. With 2 bases clipped from V and 5 bases from J, the junction kept 7 bases outside the gene matches. The CDR3 DNA sequence: TGTGCCAGCAGTTACGGAAACAGGGGGCTCGACGAGCAGTACTTC. It encodes CASSYGNRGLDEQYF.

The rearrangement uses TRBV11-2 and TRBJ1-5; maybe TRBD1 (5 bases). The V gene lost 2 bases and the J gene lost 5 bases, with 16 bases spanning the gap. Germline V gives CDR1 SGHAT, CDR2 FQNNGV. The CDR3 length is 16 residues. DNA for the CDR3: TGTGCCAGCAGCTTATGGGGGGGTGGTGGGGATCAGCCCCAGCATTTT. This encodes CASSLWGGGGDQPQHF.